This T cell receptor beta chain was captured in a study of type 1 regulatory T cells. As for the study in general: T-allo10 is an in vitro-generated, Tr1-enriched CD4 T cell product specific for alloantigen.

On this clonotype itself: At one boundary the junction diverges from the germline segment, which might be a read error.

TCRdb re-analysed the reads in MiXCR, keeping a single row per CDR3 protein. The table lists approximately 90,000 distinct CDR3 sequences, around a third of them singletons. The CDR3 contains 14 residues. Germline V gene lookup returns CDR1 ENHRY and CDR2 SYGVKD. The receptor was isolated from a human donor in good health. The V and J genes are TRBV10-3 and TRBJ2-5; tentatively, D is TRBD1 (6 bases). The sample taken for sequencing was CD4+ T cells, either the whole sample or a sorted fraction (not recorded which). The CDR3 DNA sequence: TGTGCCACCCGGGGCAGGGGTAACGAAGAGACCCAGTGCTTC. This sequence encodes CATRGRGNEETQCF.